The present entry profiles one T cell receptor beta chain with its context. The data originate from a study of Graves' ophthalmopathy and Graves' hyperthyroidism. Investigators amplified TCR beta CDR3 regions from RNA transcripts. First-round RT-PCR used HTBI primers; second-round multiplex PCR followed. MiXCR was run by TCRdb on the multiplex PCR reads, yielding one entry per CDR3 protein. Among more than 150,000 distinct CDR3 sequences listed, approximately 38% were seen once. The authors isolated PBMCs from 8.5 to 10 ml of fresh peripheral blood. The sequence came from a middle-aged woman with Graves' ophthalmopathy. The source material was peripheral blood.

The CDR3 nucleotides are TGCGCCAGCAGTGAAGCCGGGACTAGCGGGAGCTGGCAAGAGACCCAGTACTTC. Translation gives CASSEAGTSGSWQETQYF. V is TRBV10-1 and J is TRBJ2-5; 14 bases are shared with TRBD2. In germline, CDR1 is WNHNN, CDR2 SYGVQD (reference sequence). The CDR3 is made up of 18 amino acids. V trimming: 3 bases; J trimming: 2 bases; junction bases outside the gene matches: 8.